The 28 T cell receptor beta chains reported below all come from one sample, sequenced in a study of T cell repertoires in cytomegalovirus infection. Their recognized antigens are unknown. From the reads, TCRdb called clonotypes with MiXCR, one entry per CDR3 protein. The sample holds about 700,000 distinct CDR3 sequences; around 30% are singletons and the top ten take roughly 18%. The material sequenced was cultured PBMCs, taken from culture after CMV antigen stimulation. These receptors came from a human donor in good health (CMV status not recorded). Some clones in this sample may be carry-over from other donors' samples.

This clonotype was seen only a few times. The V gene is TRBV28, the J gene TRBJ2-5; D not resolved. Per germline, CDR1 MDHEN and CDR2 SYDVKM. V was shortened by 5 bases and J by 1 base, with 14 bases between the two germline ends. This CDR3 region has 15 residues. In nucleotides, the CDR3 is TGTGCCAGCAGTCCCCAGAAGACGCGCCAAGAGACCCAGTACTTC. It is translated as CASSPQKTRQETQYF.

This clonotype has a handful of counts. The chain joins TRBV12-3 or TRBV12-4 to TRBJ2-3; the D gene could be TRBD1 or TRBD2 (5 bases each). This CDR3 has 14 amino acids. V lost 7 bases, J lost 10 bases, and 21 bases lay in between. The chain's CDR3 is CASNPGTPHQAQYF. The CDR3 DNA reads as TGTGCCAGCAATCCCGGGACCCCCCACCAAGCGCAGTATTTT.

The chain is built from TRBV20-1 and TRBJ2-5, with D uncertain. Trimming shortened V by 3 bases and J by 2 bases, and 4 bases separated the two germline ends. Germline CDR1 is DFQATT and CDR2 is SNEGSKA (reference sequence). The CDR3 totals 11 residues. This chain's CDR3 is CSASPQETQYF. The CDR3 DNA sequence: TGCAGTGCTAGTCCACAAGAGACCCAGTACTTC.

The CDR3: CASSLVPAGAETQYF. The CDR3 DNA is TGTGCCAGCAGCTTAGTTCCAGCGGGAGCCGAGACCCAGTACTTC. This rearrangement joins TRBV7-9 to TRBJ2-5; 8 nucleotides match TRBD2. The CDR3 has 15 residues. V was clipped by 1 base and J by 5 bases; unmatched bases: 6. CDR1 and CDR2 (germline): SEHNR, FQNEAQ (reference sequence).

The table lists this clonotype with a few counts. The chain carries TRBV7-2 and TRBJ2-1; D gene unclear. CDR1 and CDR2 from the germline V gene are SGHTA and FQGNSA. The CDR3 has 14 residues. The V gene lost 1 base and the J gene lost 8 bases, with 12 bases spanning the gap. The CDR3 nucleotides are TGTGCCAGCAGCTTAGTTGGGCCCTCCGATGAGCAGTTCTTC. The encoded protein is CASSLVGPSDEQFF.

The chain is built from TRBV6-6 and TRBJ1-4; a weak D match, TRBD1 (5 bases). Germline CDR1 and CDR2: MNHNY and SVGAGI (reference sequence). Trimming took 6 bases from V and 10 from J, leaving 18 bases between them. This CDR3 has 14 amino acids. DNA of the CDR3: TGTGCCAGCAGGCAGGGTTTCCGGGACCCAAAACTGTTTTTT. This codes for CASRQGFRDPKLFF.

This clonotype was seen a handful of times. The chain couples TRBV4-1 to TRBJ2-1; D not resolved. The CDR3 is 17 residues long. Germline loops: CDR1 MGHRA, CDR2 YSYEKL. V lost 0 bases, J lost 8 bases, and 20 bases lay in between. CDR3 DNA sequence: TGCGCCAGCAGCCAAGAGGACCTTGGACCCCCCTTGGATGAGCAGTTCTTC. It specifies CASSQEDLGPPLDEQFF.

This clonotype was counted a few times. The rearrangement links TRBV6-1 to TRBJ1-1; D is undetermined. The V end lost 7 bases, the J end lost 1 base, and 16 bases lay between the germline ends. Germline values: CDR1 MNHNS, CDR2 SASEGT. The CDR3 extends over 15 amino acids. CDR3 sequence (DNA): TGTGCCAGCATTCACCTGGGGTATGCGAACACTGAAGCTTTCTTT. Amino acid sequence: CASIHLGYANTEAFF.

This clonotype was counted between two and nine times. The rearrangement uses TRBV6-1 and TRBJ1-2, with 10 positions matching TRBD1. The CDR3 has 15 residues. After removal of 7 bases from V and 4 bases from J, the junction contained 9 bases not matched to a gene. Germline CDR1 MNHNS, CDR2 SASEGT. CDR3 amino acids: CASISTGGAPYGYTF. CDR3 DNA sequence: TGTGCCAGCATTTCGACAGGGGGCGCCCCCTATGGCTACACCTTC.

This clonotype has ten or more counts. J is TRBJ2-3 and V is TRBV7-2, with 8 bases identical to TRBD2. Trimming removed 4 bases from V and 8 bases from J; junction bases left unmatched: 11. The germline V gene has CDR1 SGHTA and CDR2 FQGNSA. The CDR3 totals 15 residues. The CDR3 sequence is CASSSQTSVIGTQYF. In nucleotides, the CDR3 is TGTGCCAGCAGCTCCCAGACTAGCGTTATCGGTACGCAGTATTTT.

This clonotype was counted between two and nine times. The chain uses TRBV7-2 and TRBJ2-1; TRBD1 matches 10 bases. The junction had 13 bases not matched to a gene; V was cut back by 4 bases and J by 7 bases. Germline loops: CDR1 SGHTA, CDR2 FQGNSA. CDR3 size: 17 residues. The CDR3 reads CASSSQLVRTGGNEQFF. The DNA of the CDR3 is TGTGCCAGCAGCTCCCAACTTGTAAGGACAGGGGGGAATGAGCAGTTCTTC. The full variable domain, in which reference TRBV7-2 and TRBJ2-1 provide the parts outside the CDR3, is GAGVSQSPSNKVTEKGKDVELRCDPISGHTALYWYRQSLGQGLEFLIYFQGNSAPDKSGLPSDRFSAERTGGSVSTLTIQRTQQEDSAVYLCASSSQLVRTGGNEQFFGPGTRLTVL.

This clonotype was counted a few times. The chain carries TRBV6-1 and TRBJ2-7, with D possibly TRBD1 on 5 matching bases. This CDR3 spans 12 amino acids. In germline, CDR1 is MNHNS, CDR2 SASEGT. Deletions cut 10 bases from V and 4 bases from J, with 14 bases between. This CDR3 is CATEGASYEQYF. CDR3 in DNA: TGTGCCACCGAAGGGGCTTCATACGAGCAGTACTTC.

V gene TRBV11-2 combines with J gene TRBJ2-1, with 10 bases matching TRBD2. This CDR3 has 16 residues. Trimming at V came to 8 bases and at J to 7 bases, leaving 14 bases not matched to a gene. Looked up from germline, CDR1 is SGHAT and CDR2 is FQNNGV. The CDR3 here is CASAQGELAGVNEQFF. In DNA, the CDR3 is TGTGCCAGCGCACAAGGAGAGCTAGCGGGAGTTAATGAGCAGTTCTTC.

This rearrangement joins TRBV4-3 to TRBJ2-2; no definite D call. Germline values: CDR1 LGHNA, CDR2 YSLEER. The CDR3 loop spans 15 amino acids. Trimming removed 1 base from V and 2 bases from J, with 8 bases in between. The CDR3 region has the DNA TGCGCCAGCAGCCAAGCACTCTTAAACACCGGGGAGCTGTTTTTT. Its translation: CASSQALLNTGELFF.

The CDR3 coding sequence is TGTGCCAGCAGACCAGCGGGAGGGCTCGACAATGAGCAGTTCTTC. Its protein is CASRPAGGLDNEQFF. The chain is built from TRBV12-3 or TRBV12-4 and TRBJ2-1; 10 bases are a match to TRBD2. This CDR3 has 15 amino acids. Losses at the gene ends were 6 bases for V and 5 bases for J; bases not matched to a gene: 7.

V and J are TRBV25-1 and TRBJ2-5; TRBD1 aligns across 9 bases. The junction had 11 bases not matched to a gene; V was cut back by 6 bases and J by 0 bases. This CDR3 is built from 17 residues. Germline CDR1 is MGHDK and CDR2 is SYGVNS. Here the CDR3 DNA reads TGTGCCAGCAGCCCAGCTCCCGGGACAGGGTACCAAGAGACCCAGTACTTC. Amino acid sequence: CASSPAPGTGYQETQYF.

V is TRBV7-8 and J is TRBJ1-2; D is unclear. From germline, CDR1 is SGHVS and CDR2 FQNEAQ. Between the trimmed V and J ends, which lost 1 base and 8 bases, there was a span of 11 bases. This CDR3 region has 13 residues. This chain's CDR3 is CASSLGSGDGYTF. DNA for the CDR3: TGTGCCAGCAGCTTAGGGAGTGGAGACGGCTACACCTTC.

This clonotype is a singleton in its sample. The V call is TRBV4-3, the J call TRBJ1-3; D call uncertain. CDR1 and CDR2 from the germline V gene are LGHNA and YSLEER. This CDR3 is built from 15 residues. V lost 0 bases and J 5 bases, leaving 11 bases between the germline ends. CDR3 nucleotide sequence: TGCGCCAGCAGCCAAGAGGCAGGTACTCGAAACACCATATATTTT. Amino acids: CASSQEAGTRNTIYF.

This chain connects TRBV7-2 to TRBJ2-1, with D perhaps TRBD2 (6 bases). Germline assignment: CDR1 SGHTA and CDR2 FQGNSA. The CDR3 consists of 15 residues. Trimming cost V 4 bases and J 3 bases, with 13 bases left between them. The CDR3 nucleotides are TGTGCCAGCAGCTCCCTAGCGAGAAACTACAATGAGCAGTTCTTC. Translation: CASSSLARNYNEQFF.

This clonotype was seen repeatedly, ten times or more. The genes are TRBV6-2 or TRBV6-3 and TRBJ1-5, with D possibly TRBD1 on 5 matching bases. The germline V and J ends were trimmed by 5 bases and 0 bases, with 14 bases remaining between them. The CDR3 runs 16 residues. Germline CDR1 and CDR2: MNHEY and SVGEGT. CDR3 in amino acids: CASSGSEGNSNQPQHF. The DNA of the CDR3 is TGTGCCAGCAGTGGGTCCGAGGGGAATAGCAATCAGCCCCAGCATTTT.

The rearrangement links TRBV7-8 to TRBJ2-7; possible D gene TRBD1, 5 bases. The V gene's germline CDR1 is SGHVS and CDR2 FQNEAQ. CDR3 length: 15 residues. Trimming removed 2 bases from V and 7 bases from J, with 18 bases in between. CDR3 nucleotide sequence: TGTGCCAGCAGCTTACCCTCACACAGGTCGAGTGAGCAGTACTTC. Its protein product is CASSLPSHRSSEQYF.

The chain has TRBV19 and TRBJ2-6; TRBD2 might be the D (6 bases). CDR3 size: 16 residues. Per germline, CDR1 LNHDA and CDR2 SQIVND (reference sequence). The V end was cut by 2 bases, the J end by 0 bases, with 8 bases between. For the CDR3, the DNA is TGTGCCAGTAGTATATGGAGGGTCTCTGGGGCCAACGTCCTGACTTTC. This gives the protein CASSIWRVSGANVLTF. The full variable domain, completed using reference TRBV19 and TRBJ2-6, is DGGITQSPKYLFRKEGQNVTLSCEQNLNHDAMYWYRQDPGQGLRLIYYSQIVNDFQKGDIAEGYSVSREKKESFPLTVTSAQKNPTAFYLCASSIWRVSGANVLTFGAGSRLTVL.

This clonotype came up a few times. The chain carries TRBV2 and TRBJ2-7, with 9 bases lining up with TRBD1. The CDR3 is made up of 11 amino acids. The V gene end was trimmed by 10 bases and the J gene end by 6 bases; junction bases not matched to a gene: 4. Germline values: CDR1 SNHLY, CDR2 FYNNEI. The CDR3 loop is CATKTGGEQYF. CDR3 sequence (DNA): TGTGCCACCAAGACAGGGGGCGAGCAGTACTTC.

The chain employs TRBV6-1 and TRBJ2-5; 10 bases are a match to TRBD2. Germline loops: CDR1 MNHNS, CDR2 SASEGT. The J segment lost 7 bases and the V segment lost 3 bases, leaving 8 bases of the junction unmatched. This CDR3 is 15 amino acids long. The CDR3 DNA reads TGTGCCAGCAGTGAGGTGGGACTAGCGTCCGGGACCCAGTACTTC. Residues: CASSEVGLASGTQYF.

This clonotype was detected a few times. The chain joins TRBV2 to TRBJ1-1; D might be TRBD1 (6 bases). V gave up 1 base and J gave up 11 bases, with 17 bases separating them. This CDR3 has 14 residues. Per germline, CDR1 SNHLY and CDR2 FYNNEI. Here the CDR3 reads CASSEEGGPQMAFF. In nucleotides, the CDR3 is TGTGCCAGCAGTGAAGAGGGGGGCCCACAGATGGCTTTCTTT.

V and J are TRBV29-1 and TRBJ1-1, with unresolved D. Germline V lookup: CDR1 SQVTM, CDR2 ANQGSEA. The CDR3 spans 11 residues. Trimming took 5 bases from V and 3 from J, leaving 7 bases between them. CDR3 amino acids: CSVTRDTEAFF. The CDR3 nucleotides are TGCAGCGTTACCCGGGACACTGAAGCTTTCTTT. The full variable domain, its missing parts supplied by reference TRBV29-1 and TRBJ1-1, is SAVISQKPSRDICQRGTSLTIQCQVDSQVTMMFWYRQQPGQSLTLIATANQGSEATYESGFVIDKFPISRPNLTFSTLTVSNMSPEDSSIYLCSVTRDTEAFFGQGTRLTVV.

This clonotype has more than one count but fewer than ten. The V gene is TRBV28, the J gene TRBJ2-7; a weak D match, TRBD2 (5 bases). This CDR3 is 14 amino acids long. Germline V lookup: CDR1 MDHEN, CDR2 SYDVKM. Deletions cut 7 bases from V and 2 bases from J, with 15 bases between. CDR3 protein: CASTPYGKPYEQYF. The CDR3, as DNA: TGTGCCAGCACCCCATACGGGAAGCCCTACGAGCAGTACTTC.

This chain uses TRBV15 with TRBJ1-1; the match to TRBD1 covers 8 bases. The V segment lost 3 bases and the J segment 6 bases; nucleotides outside the gene matches: 6. The CDR3 loop spans 14 amino acids. Germline V lookup: CDR1 LNHNV, CDR2 YYDKDF (reference sequence). The CDR3 is CATSRDRDRPEAFF. CDR3 nucleotide sequence: TGTGCCACCAGCAGGGACAGGGATCGTCCTGAAGCTTTCTTT.